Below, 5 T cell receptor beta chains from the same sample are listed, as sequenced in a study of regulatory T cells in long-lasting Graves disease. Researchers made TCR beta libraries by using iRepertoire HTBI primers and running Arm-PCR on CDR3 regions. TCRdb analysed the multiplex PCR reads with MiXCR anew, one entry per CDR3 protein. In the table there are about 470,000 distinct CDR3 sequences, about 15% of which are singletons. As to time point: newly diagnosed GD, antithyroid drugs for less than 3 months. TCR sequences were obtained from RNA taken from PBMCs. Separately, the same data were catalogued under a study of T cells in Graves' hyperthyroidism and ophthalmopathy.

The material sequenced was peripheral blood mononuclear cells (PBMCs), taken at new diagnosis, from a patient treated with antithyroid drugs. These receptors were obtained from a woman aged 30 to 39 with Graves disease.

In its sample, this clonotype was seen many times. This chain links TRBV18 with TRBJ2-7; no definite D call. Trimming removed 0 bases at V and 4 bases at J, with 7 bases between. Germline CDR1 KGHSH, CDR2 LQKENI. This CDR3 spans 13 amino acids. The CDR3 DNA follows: TGTGCCAGCTCACCACCGGTTCTTTACGAGCAGTACTTC. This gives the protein CASSPPVLYEQYF.

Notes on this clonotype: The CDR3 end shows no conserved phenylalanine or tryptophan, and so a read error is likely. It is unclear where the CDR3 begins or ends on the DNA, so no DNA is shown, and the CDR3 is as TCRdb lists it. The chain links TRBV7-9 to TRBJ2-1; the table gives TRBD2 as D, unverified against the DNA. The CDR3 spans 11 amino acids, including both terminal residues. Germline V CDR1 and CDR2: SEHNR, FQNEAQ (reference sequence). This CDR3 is CASSFSGLAVL.

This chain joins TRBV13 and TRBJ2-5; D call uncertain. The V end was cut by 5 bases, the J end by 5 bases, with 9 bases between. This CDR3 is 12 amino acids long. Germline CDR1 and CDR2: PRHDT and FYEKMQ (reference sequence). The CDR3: CASSRMIETQYF. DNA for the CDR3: TGTGCCAGCAGCCGGATGATTGAGACCCAGTACTTC. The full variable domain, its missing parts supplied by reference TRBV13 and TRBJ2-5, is AAGVIQSPRHLIKEKRETATLKCYPIPRHDTVYWYQQGPGQDPQFLISFYEKMQSDKGSIPDRFSAQQFSDYHSELNMSSLELGDSALYFCASSRMIETQYFGPGTRLLVL.

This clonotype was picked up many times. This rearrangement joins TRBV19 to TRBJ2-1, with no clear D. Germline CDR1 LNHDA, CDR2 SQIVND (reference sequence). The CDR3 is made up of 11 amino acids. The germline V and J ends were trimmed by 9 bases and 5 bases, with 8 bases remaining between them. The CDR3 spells CASRWDNEQFF. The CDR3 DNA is TGTGCCAGCAGATGGGACAATGAGCAGTTCTTC.

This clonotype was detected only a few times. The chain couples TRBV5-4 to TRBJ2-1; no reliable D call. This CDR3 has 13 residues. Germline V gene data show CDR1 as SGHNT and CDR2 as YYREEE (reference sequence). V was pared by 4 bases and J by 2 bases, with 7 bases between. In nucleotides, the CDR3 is TGTGCCAGCAGCACGTACGCCTACAATGAGCAGTTCTTC. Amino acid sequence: CASSTYAYNEQFF.